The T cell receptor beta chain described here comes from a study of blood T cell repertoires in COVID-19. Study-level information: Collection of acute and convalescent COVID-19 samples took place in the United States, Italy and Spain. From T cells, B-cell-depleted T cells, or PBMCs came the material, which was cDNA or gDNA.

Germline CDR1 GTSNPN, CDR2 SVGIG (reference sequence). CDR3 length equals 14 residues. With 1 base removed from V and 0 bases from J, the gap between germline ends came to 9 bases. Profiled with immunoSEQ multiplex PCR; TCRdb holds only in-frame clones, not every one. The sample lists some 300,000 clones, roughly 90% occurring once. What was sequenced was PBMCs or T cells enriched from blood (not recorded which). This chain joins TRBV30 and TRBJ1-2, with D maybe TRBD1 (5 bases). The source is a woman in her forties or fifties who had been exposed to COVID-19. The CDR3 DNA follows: TGTGCCTGGAGTGAGGGGTTAGCTAACTATGGCTACACCTTC. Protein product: CAWSEGLANYGYTF.